The 26 T cell receptor beta chains reported below all come from one sample, sequenced in a study of blood T cell repertoires in COVID-19. Here immunoSEQ multiplex PCR was the method, and the copy in TCRdb shows in-frame clones only, minus some. The table records about 270,000 clones, 80% to 90% of them present only once. The sequencing input was PBMCs or T cells enriched from blood (not recorded which). These receptors all come from a woman between 18 and 29 years old who had recovered from COVID-19.

The rearrangement uses TRBV5-1 and TRBJ2-3, with D possibly being TRBD1 (5 bases). The V end lost 0 bases, the J end lost 5 bases, and 13 bases lay between the germline ends. CDR3 length: 15 amino acids. Germline lookup yields CDR1 SGHRS and CDR2 YFSETQ. The CDR3 nucleotides read TGCGCCAGCAGCTTGGAAGGCAGGGTACAAGATACGCAGTATTTT. Amino acid sequence: CASSLEGRVQDTQYF.

This clone showed up many times. CDR3 in DNA: TGTGCCAGCAGCTTAGCAGGGACAGGGATCAATCAGCCCCAGCATTTT. Amino acid sequence: CASSLAGTGINQPQHF. The chain combines TRBV7-2 with TRBJ1-5; TRBD1 agrees at 9 bases. This CDR3 spans 16 amino acids. V shed 0 bases and J 3 bases; nucleotides not matched to a gene: 3. Germline V gene data show CDR1 as SGHTA and CDR2 as FQGNSA.

V usage is TRBV2 and J usage is TRBJ1-4, with TRBD1 as a possible D gene (5 bases). This CDR3 has 13 residues. Germline CDR1 SNHLY, CDR2 FYNNEI. Between the trimmed V and J ends, which lost 8 bases and 13 bases, there was a span of 20 bases. The CDR3 protein is CASLREGYQGLFF. The CDR3 region has the DNA TGTGCCAGCCTAAGGGAGGGGTATCAAGGACTGTTTTTT.

This clone was seen once. V and J are TRBV7-8 and TRBJ1-5; D call uncertain. Trimming stripped 1 base from V and 5 bases from J, with 6 bases between. The CDR3 extends over 13 amino acids. Germline CDR1 SGHVS, CDR2 FQNEAQ. The CDR3 DNA follows: TGTGCCAGCAGCTTAGGGAGGGATCAGCCCCAGCATTTT. This translates into CASSLGRDQPQHF. Drawing the rest from reference TRBV7-8 and TRBJ1-5, the complete variable domain is GAGVSQSPRYKVAKRGQDVALRCDPISGHVSLFWYQQALGQGPEFLTYFQNEAQLDKSGLPSDRFFAERPEGSVSTLKIQRTQQEDSAVYLCASSLGRDQPQHFGDGTRLSIL.

CDR3: CASSQGVTGCYF. CDR3 bases: TGTGCCAGCAGCCAAGGGGTGACAGGGTGCTACTTC. This rearrangement joins TRBV14 to TRBJ2-5, with 7 bases lining up with TRBD1. V shed 1 base and J 14 bases; nucleotides not matched to a gene: 7. Germline CDR1 is SGHDN and CDR2 is FVKESK. This CDR3 is built from 12 residues.

This clone was detected only a few times. J is TRBJ1-5 and V is TRBV19, with D possibly matching TRBD1 (6 bases). The CDR3 spans 14 residues. V was cut by 8 bases and J by 6 bases, with 17 bases left in between. The germline CDR1 and CDR2 sequences are LNHDA and SQIVND (reference sequence). The CDR3 nucleotides are TGTGCCAGTTCCGTACAGGGAAGAGGTCAGCCCCAGCATTTT. Residues: CASSVQGRGQPQHF.

This clone was seen more than once but under ten times. This sequence joins TRBV4-2 and TRBJ2-1; D ambiguous. This CDR3 comprises 15 residues. Per the germline V gene, CDR1 is LGHNA and CDR2 is YNFKEQ. Trimming took off 0 bases at V and 2 bases at J, with 8 bases between the two ends. Here the CDR3 DNA reads TGTGCCAGCAGCCAAGATGTAGCCGCCTACAATGAGCAGTTCTTC. Amino acids: CASSQDVAAYNEQFF.

The chain links TRBV24-1 to TRBJ1-5; D is perhaps TRBD1 (6 bases). This CDR3 has 15 residues. Trimming removed 5 bases from V and 5 bases from J, with 15 bases in between. The germline V gene encodes CDR1 KGHDR and CDR2 SFDVKD. The CDR3 loop reads CATSALGAGDQPQHF. DNA for the CDR3: TGTGCCACCAGTGCCCTGGGGGCAGGAGATCAGCCCCAGCATTTT.

V gene TRBV27 combines with J gene TRBJ2-2; no clear D gene. Trimming removed 5 bases at V and 6 bases at J, with 10 bases between. Germline assignment: CDR1 MNHEY and CDR2 SMNVEV (reference sequence). The CDR3 runs 13 residues. The DNA of the CDR3 is TGTGCCAGCAGTCCCCCGAGGCCCGGGGAGCTGTTTTTT. This sequence encodes CASSPPRPGELFF.

J is TRBJ2-1 and V is TRBV27, with a weak D call TRBD1 (5 bases). The V end was cut by 4 bases, the J end by 10 bases, with 11 bases between. The germline gives CDR1 MNHEY, CDR2 SMNVEV (reference sequence). CDR3 length: 12 residues. The CDR3 coding sequence is TGTGCCAGCAGTTCCCAGGGTTACGAGCAGTTCTTC. It translates to CASSSQGYEQFF.

This chain joins TRBV13 and TRBJ1-1, with TRBD1 identical over 11 bases. In germline, CDR1 is PRHDT, CDR2 FYEKMQ (reference sequence). The J segment lost 7 bases and the V segment lost 5 bases, leaving 3 bases of the junction unmatched. This CDR3 is built from 13 residues. The CDR3 region has the DNA TGTGCCAGCAGCCCCGGGACAGGGGGTGAAGCTTTCTTT. This encodes CASSPGTGGEAFF.

The chain recombines TRBV6-5 with TRBJ2-3; D not certain. The CDR3 covers 12 residues. Germline CDR1 and CDR2: MNHEY and SVGAGI. With 4 bases removed from V and 2 bases from J, the gap between germline ends came to 4 bases. In DNA form, the CDR3 reads TGTGCCAGCAGTTCCCTCACAGATACGCAGTATTTT. Its protein product is CASSSLTDTQYF.

The V and J genes are TRBV5-6 and TRBJ2-7, with TRBD1 matching 10 bases. CDR3 length: 14 residues. Germline V gene lookup returns CDR1 SGHDT and CDR2 YYEEEE. V lost 4 bases to trimming and J lost 2 bases; unmatched junction nucleotides: 3. As DNA, the CDR3 is TGTGCCAGCAGCACGACAGGGGGCACCTACGAGCAGTACTTC. Protein sequence: CASSTTGGTYEQYF.

The chain couples TRBV5-1 to TRBJ2-2; D possibly corresponds to TRBD1 (7 bases). The germline gives CDR1 SGHRS, CDR2 YFSETQ. The ends were cut back, 3 bases at V and 7 bases at J, with 19 bases in the middle. The CDR3 is 16 residues long. This chain's CDR3 is CASSSAGQSLNGELFF. CDR3 nucleotides: TGCGCCAGCAGCTCCGCGGGACAGTCACTGAACGGGGAGCTGTTTTTT.

The J gene is TRBJ1-1, the V gene TRBV27, with a tentative D call TRBD1 (5 bases). Trimming stripped 6 bases from V and 7 bases from J, with 15 bases between. Germline V gene lookup returns CDR1 MNHEY and CDR2 SMNVEV (reference sequence). The CDR3 totals 13 residues. The CDR3 loop reads CASSPPGYGEAFF. CDR3 in DNA: TGTGCCAGCAGCCCCCCAGGGTATGGTGAAGCTTTCTTT.

The V call is TRBV6-5, the J call TRBJ1-5, with TRBD1 identical over 8 bases. Per germline, CDR1 MNHEY and CDR2 SVGAGI. The CDR3 extends over 15 amino acids. Unmatched junction bases numbered 11, after V lost 4 bases and J lost 9 bases. CDR3 in DNA: TGTGCCAGCAGTTCAAGACAGACAGGGGTCGTGCCCCAGCATTTT. This gives the protein CASSSRQTGVVPQHF.

The chain employs TRBV7-3 and TRBJ2-3; 12 bases line up with TRBD2. This CDR3 contains 18 residues. The V and J ends lost 5 bases and 4 bases, in that order; junction bases with no gene match: 13. Germline V CDR1 and CDR2: SGHTA, FQGTGA. This chain's CDR3 is CASSVSSGGASRPDTQYF. Written as DNA, the CDR3 is TGTGCCAGCAGCGTATCTAGCGGGGGGGCCTCTCGCCCAGATACGCAGTATTTT.

The chain joins TRBV2 to TRBJ1-1; TRBD1 is a possible D gene (6 bases). CDR1 SNHLY and CDR2 FYNNEI come from the germline V gene. The CDR3 sequence is 13 residues long. V shed 5 bases and J shed 4 bases, with 11 bases lying between them. CDR3 loop: CASSLDRPTEAFF. CDR3 nucleotides: TGTGCCAGCAGTTTGGACAGACCCACTGAAGCTTTCTTT.

CDR3 sequence (DNA): TGTGCCAGTAGTATAGGGAGGGCCTACGAGCAGTACTTC. This gives the protein CASSIGRAYEQYF. The chain uses TRBV19 and TRBJ2-7; the D gene is possibly TRBD2 (6 bases). This CDR3 is 13 amino acids long. Looked up from germline, CDR1 is LNHDA and CDR2 is SQIVND (reference sequence). V shed 1 base and J shed 2 bases, with 6 bases lying between them.

The V call is TRBV4-1, the J call TRBJ1-2, with 8 nucleotides matching TRBD1. The germline V gene has CDR1 MGHRA and CDR2 YSYEKL. Trimming took 2 bases from V and 2 from J; bases not matched to a gene: 13. The CDR3 is 18 residues long. CDR3 sequence (DNA): TGCGCCAGCAGCCAACAAATACTCCGGACAGGGCCCAACTATGGCTACACCTTC. Protein product: CASSQQILRTGPNYGYTF.

The chain uses TRBV7-3 and TRBJ2-5; 12 bases map to TRBD2. This CDR3 has 15 residues. V shed 5 bases and J 2 bases; nucleotides not matched to a gene: 3. The germline V gene encodes CDR1 SGHTA and CDR2 FQGTGA. Written as DNA, the CDR3 is TGTGCCAGCAGCCCTGGACTAGCGGGACAAGAGACCCAGTACTTC. Translating it yields CASSPGLAGQETQYF.

The chain combines TRBV27 with TRBJ1-1, with a weak D call TRBD1 (6 bases). This CDR3 is built from 15 residues. Trimming cost V 7 bases and J 2 bases, with 17 bases left between them. Looked up from germline, CDR1 is MNHEY and CDR2 is SMNVEV (reference sequence). CDR3 DNA sequence: TGTGCCAGCAATAAACAGGGATGGTCAAACACTGAAGCTTTCTTT. This codes for CASNKQGWSNTEAFF.

V usage is TRBV5-6 and J usage is TRBJ2-1; 8 nucleotides agree with TRBD2. There are 14 residues in the CDR3. Trimming took 3 bases from V and 7 from J; bases not matched to a gene: 6. The germline gives CDR1 SGHDT, CDR2 YYEEEE. In DNA form, the CDR3 reads TGTGCCAGCAGCTGGCGGGGGGCCGGGAATGAGCAGTTCTTC. This codes for CASSWRGAGNEQFF.

The V call is TRBV5-1, the J call TRBJ1-2; D might be TRBD1 (5 bases). This CDR3 has 14 residues. The V end lost 4 bases, the J end lost 3 bases, and 13 bases lay between the germline ends. Per the germline V gene, CDR1 is SGHRS and CDR2 is YFSETQ. The CDR3 loop reads CASSPQGVDYGYTF. CDR3 bases: TGCGCCAGCAGCCCTCAGGGTGTCGACTATGGCTACACCTTC.

This chain links TRBV28 with TRBJ1-5; tentatively, D is TRBD1 (5 bases). The CDR3 contains 14 residues. V lost 3 bases, J lost 6 bases, and 12 bases lay in between. CDR1 is MDHEN and CDR2 is SYDVKM in the germline V gene. DNA for the CDR3: TGTGCCAGCAGTTTGGCAGGGAAGGGTCAGCCCCAGCATTTT. It translates to CASSLAGKGQPQHF.

The rearrangement links TRBV19 to TRBJ1-5, with a weak D call TRBD1 (5 bases). Trimming removed 8 bases from V and 0 bases from J, with 14 bases in between. The CDR3 runs 15 residues. Germline V CDR1 and CDR2: LNHDA, SQIVND (reference sequence). As DNA, the CDR3 is TGTGCCAGTTTAATGGCGGGGGATAGCAATCAGCCCCAGCATTTT. Protein product: CASLMAGDSNQPQHF.